Listed below are T cell receptor beta chains from one sample, sequenced in a study of CD8 T cells in ankylosing spondylitis. Each CDR3 protein is one row after TCRdb ran MiXCR on the 5' RACE reads. The sample lists some 300,000 distinct CDR3 sequences, around 20% seen once, with under 4% in the top ten. Material for sequencing was blood, either unsorted or a sorted T cell fraction (not recorded which). These TCRs come from a female donor with ankylosing spondylitis or in good health (not recorded which). CDR3s include the opening cysteine and the closing phenylalanine or tryptophan. The order of the fields is J gene, V gene, clone size, D gene, CDR3 length, CDR3 DNA, CDR3 protein. D genes are given only for firm matches. Rows may omit the clone size; those that give it use once, few, many or a size class.

>TRBJ2-5|TRBV23-1|few|-|13
TGCGCCAGCAGTCAACTTCCACGGGAGACCCAGTACTTC
CASSQLPRETQYF
>TRBJ2-5|TRBV10-3|many|TRBD1|13
TGTGCCATCAGAGCCGGGACAGGAGGGACCCAGTACTTC
CAIRAGTGGTQYF
>TRBJ1-5|TRBV12-5|few|-|16
TGTGCTAGTGGTTTGGTATTGAGGCAATCTAGTCAGCCCCAGCATTTT
CASGLVLRQSSQPQHF
>TRBJ1-5|TRBV7-2|many|-|14
TGTGCCAGCAGCTTAGAACTTAGCAATCAGCCCCAGCATTTT
CASSLELSNQPQHF
>TRBJ2-7|TRBV12-3/TRBV12-4|-|-|16
TGTGCCAGCAGTTTAGCGTTAGGGGGGGGGATCTACGAGCAGTACTTC
CASSLALGGGIYEQYF
>TRBJ1-3|TRBV28|-|-|14
TGTGCCAGCAGTCCCCCCCAGGGGGGAAACACCATATATTTT
CASSPPQGGNTIYF
>TRBJ1-2|TRBV12-3/TRBV12-4|few|-|12
TGTGCCAGCAGTTTAAAGGGGTATGGCTACACCTTC
CASSLKGYGYTF
>TRBJ2-5|TRBV2|few|-|12
TGTGCCAGCAGCGGGGTGGGGGAGACCCAGTACTTC
CASSGVGETQYF
>TRBJ2-2|TRBV12-3/TRBV12-4|-|-|14
TGTGCCAGCAAGAGAGGTAGCGATACCGGGGAGCTGTTTTTT
CASKRGSDTGELFF
>TRBJ1-1|TRBV30|few|-|14
TGTGCCTGGAGTGCTGCACCGTTCGACACTGAAGCTTTCTTT
CAWSAAPFDTEAFF
>TRBJ1-6|TRBV10-3|-|-|13
TGTGCCATCAGTGACAGGGGTAATTCACCCCTCCACTTT
CAISDRGNSPLHF
>TRBJ2-5|TRBV9|once|TRBD2|13
TGTGCCAGCAGCCCCCCCGGGGGGGAGACCCAGTACTTC
CASSPPGGETQYF
>TRBJ2-7|TRBV7-2|once|TRBD2|16
TGTGCCAGCAGCTTCGAAGGTAGCGGGTTCTCCTACGAGCAGTACTTC
CASSFEGSGFSYEQYF
>TRBJ1-4|TRBV7-9|few|-|13
TGTGCCAGCATGGGGAGGAAATATGAAAAACTGTTTTTT
CASMGRKYEKLFF
>TRBJ2-1|TRBV2|-|-|14
TGTGCCAGCAGTGAAGCGCGGTCTTACAATGAGCAGTTCTTC
CASSEARSYNEQFF
>TRBJ2-6|TRBV7-8|-|TRBD1|16
TGTGCCAGCAGCCCCGGGACAGGGTCTGGGGCCAACGTCCTGACTTTC
CASSPGTGSGANVLTF
>TRBJ2-1|TRBV6-5|-|TRBD2|18
TGTGCCAGCAGTTACCCAACTGGGGCTAGCGGGAGGCCCCATGAGCAGTTCTTC
CASSYPTGASGRPHEQFF